Below, one T cell receptor beta chain is given with its context. This receptor's antigen is unknown. There are no base qualities to consult, and no much larger clone falls within one base. Using the deep immunoSEQ assay, TCR CDR3 regions were amplified from genomic DNA by multiplex PCR. Genomic DNA extracted from each cell subset was distributed evenly over all wells of several immunoSEQ 96-well plates, and each plate served as one replicate. For sorted subsets, approximately 200 ng of genomic DNA, equivalent to 30,000 or so T cell genomes, went into each replicate PCR. Purified libraries were measured with a Qubit 3.0 fluorometer, size-checked on a Bioanalyzer 2100, and measured again with the KAPA Library Quantification kit. Every immunoSEQ 96-well plate was sequenced on a separate single-read 150-cycle Illumina NextSeq 550 flow cell. In the source study's methods: Because only junctional sequences without quality scores were contained in the immunoSEQ output, filtering matching that applied to full-length reads could not be performed. To assign V/J genes and CDR3, sequences were annotated using PyIR, a Python wrapper for IgBLAST v1.9, with IMGT germline references. Reads with weak V/J assignments (E-value above 1e-6), missing CDR3, stop codons, out-of-frame junctions, or ambiguous translated residues were removed. V3J clonotypes were defined as sequences sharing an identical inferred V gene, J gene, and CDR3 amino acid sequence. Percentage overlap between repertoires was computed as shared unique clonotypes divided by the size of the smaller repertoire. Three approaches were used to assess repertoire richness: RTK rarefaction, the Chao1 estimator, and Recon v2.1 estimates of unobserved clonotypes. Generation probabilities were computed with OLGA for all TCRbeta clonotypes obtained by the gDNA method from a handful of donors. TCRdb re-hosts the immuneACCESS table, in-frame sequences only. Its copies lack some clones; in the studies checked, an unresolved V gene accounts for under half of them, and the cause for the rest is not known. The V and J calls and clone size come from that table; D and trimming were worked out from the DNA. This sample is represented by 2 million to 2.5 million clones; just under 95% of them were singletons. The ten most abundant clones make up 0.37% of the sample.

The donors were healthy, HIV-negative adults who had no recently reported acute infections or vaccinations. Every donor was a Caucasian adult living in Nashville, Tennessee, USA. CD4+ T cells were enriched through magnetic negative selection, after which naive cells were positively selected on CD45RA and the remaining negative fraction served as the memory subset. Blood was obtained by leukapheresis, after which PBMCs were separated by Ficoll-Histopaque density gradient centrifugation and cryopreserved in liquid nitrogen vapor phase. Analytical flow cytometry was used to check the purity and quantity of every magnetically sorted T cell population. Genomic DNA was isolated from every sorted fraction and measured by UV absorbance on a Nanodrop 2000c. This entry is derived from a study of shared clonotypes between healthy human individuals (dated by TCRdb to the early 2020s). Notes on the research overall: A couple of women and a few men aged 18 to 49 years were included in the cohort. For each donor, three plates each were used for CD4 naive and CD4 memory, two plates were used for CD8 naive, and one plate was used for CD8 memory. To estimate repertoire size and how much clonotypes are shared between individuals, the study performed deep sequencing of blood TCR repertoires from a few healthy adults. Different laboratories and diverse techniques were used to prepare libraries and sequence TCR repertoires, to increase sequencing depth and limit assay-specific biases. Leukapheresis yielded between about 0.94 and 10 billion PBMCs per donor.

The CDR3 numbers 17 residues from cysteine through phenylalanine. This entry keeps only the CDR3 DNA: 51 bases, framed from base 1. V is shortened by 0 bases, J by 6 bases, and the region joining them spans 21 bases. The germline V gene (reference sequence) supplies CDR1 LNHNV and CDR2 YYDKDF. The research as a whole found: Sharing across several donors was observed for about 5% of naive CD4, over 3% of naive CD8, 2% to 2.5% of memory CD4, and over 0.3% of memory CD8 clonotypes. Pairwise subsampling indicated that sequencing depth was expected to affect the degree of clonotype sharing among donors. Sampling was restricted to blood, and TCR repertoires in tissues likely differ from the TCR repertoires found in blood. Because the study included a small number of donors, the genetic and exposure-history diversity represented was limited. Rarefaction of sorted-subset datasets indicated incomplete sequencing despite the large sequencing depth. Clonotypes shared by all four sorted-subset donors showed higher generation probabilities than non-shared clonotypes. Estimated clonotype richness was generally larger for naive than for memory subsets.

This TCR was sampled from a man between 18 and 35 years old in good health. Some clones in this sample may be carry-over from other donors' samples. Recombination linked TRBV15 to TRBJ2-7; TRBD1 is perhaps the D gene, given 5 matching bases. The sample was naive CD4+ T cells from PBMCs. The cell subset or site label, as the study defines it: CD45RA+ positively selected. CDR3 region: CATSRDKVQAYPREQYF. The DNA sequence is TGTGCCACCAGCAGAGATAAGGTACAGGCATATCCACGCGAGCAGTACTTC.